This TCR beta chain stems from a study of blood T cell repertoires in COVID-19. About this clone itself: At the DNA level, this CDR3 is encoded by other sequences in the same sample as well.

Measured with immunoSEQ multiplex PCR; TCRdb has only the in-frame clones, and not every one. The repertoire holds about 140,000 clones, roughly 89% seen once, with over 4.5% in the top ten. The CDR3 extends over 14 amino acids. Trimming took 0 bases from V and 7 from J; bases not matched to a gene: 5. Germline V gene lookup returns CDR1 SGHRS and CDR2 YFSETQ. This clonotype was obtained from a human donor in a cohort sampled during active COVID-19. Sequenced sample: peripheral blood. The rearrangement uses TRBV5-1 and TRBJ1-2, with 8 positions matching TRBD1. DNA of the CDR3: TGCGCCAGCAGCTTGGCCGGGACAGGAGGTGGCTACACCTTC. Translating gives CASSLAGTGGGYTF.